This entry describes one T cell receptor beta chain. Antigen unknown. This sample is part of a study of cytomegalovirus exposure and HLA in healthy donors. PCR used 60 Vbeta primers and 13 Jbeta primers. The assay was immunoSEQ multiplex PCR, and TCRdb's table has in-frame clones only and misses some. The profile shows over 200,000 clones, about 83% of them singletons. The germline CDR1 and CDR2 sequences are LNHDA and SQIVND (reference sequence). The CDR3 has 15 amino acids. V lost 8 bases, J lost 4 bases, and 10 bases stayed unmatched. The study's findings and limits: There were some V segments, including TRBV6-2 and TRBV6-3, excluded as indistinguishable. TCR beta sequences reportedly predicted most subjects' HLA-A and HLA-B alleles accurately. TCR beta chains numbering approximately 150 were designated cytomegalovirus-associated.

The chain couples TRBV19 to TRBJ1-5, with 8 bases matching TRBD1. The clonotype originates from a human donor in good health. The sequenced sample was PBMCs. The CDR3 protein is CASALFRTGNQPQHF. The CDR3 DNA follows: TGTGCCAGTGCCTTATTTAGGACAGGGAATCAGCCCCAGCATTTT.